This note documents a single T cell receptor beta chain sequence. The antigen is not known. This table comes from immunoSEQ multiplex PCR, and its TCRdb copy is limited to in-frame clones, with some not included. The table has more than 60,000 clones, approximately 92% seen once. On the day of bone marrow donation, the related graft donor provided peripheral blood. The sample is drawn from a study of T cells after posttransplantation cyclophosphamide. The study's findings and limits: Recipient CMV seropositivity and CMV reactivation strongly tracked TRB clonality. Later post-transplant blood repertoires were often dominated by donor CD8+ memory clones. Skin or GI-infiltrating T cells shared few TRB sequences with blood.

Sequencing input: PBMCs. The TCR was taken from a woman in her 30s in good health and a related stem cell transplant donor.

CDR3 nucleotide sequence: TGTGCCAGCAGCTTGGTTGCGGGGGGGCAGGATACGCAGTATTTT. Translating gives CASSLVAGGQDTQYF. The chain links TRBV7-3 to TRBJ2-3, with 9 positions matching TRBD2. Germline V gene data show CDR1 as SGHTA and CDR2 as FQGTGA. The CDR3 contains 15 residues. V was clipped by 3 bases and J by 6 bases; unmatched bases: 7.